Below, 23 T cell receptor beta chains from the same sample are listed, as sequenced in a study of cytomegalovirus exposure and HLA in healthy donors. Primers for the PCR totalled 60 Vbeta and 13 Jbeta. Libraries were prepared by immunoSEQ multiplex PCR; TCRdb keeps only in-frame clonotypes and omits some of them. This sample has a few hundred thousand clones, with around 81% found just once. The sample taken for sequencing was PBMCs. These receptors all come from a woman aged 55-69 years in good health and CMV-seropositive.

V and J are TRBV16 and TRBJ2-7, with a possible D match to TRBD1 (6 bases). V shed 2 bases and J shed 9 bases, with 11 bases lying between them. In germline, CDR1 is KGHSY, CDR2 FQNENV. This CDR3 contains 12 residues. This chain's CDR3 is CASSQGGPGQYF. DNA for the CDR3: TGTGCCAGCAGCCAAGGGGGCCCGGGGCAGTACTTC.

The rearrangement links TRBV9 to TRBJ2-2; TRBD2 is a possible D gene (6 bases). The CDR3 is 12 residues long. CDR1 and CDR2 from the germline V gene are SGDLS and YYNGEE. The V gene lost 4 bases and the J gene lost 6 bases, with 7 bases spanning the gap. CDR3 loop: CASSTSSGELFF. DNA for the CDR3: TGTGCCAGCAGCACTAGCTCCGGGGAGCTGTTTTTT.

This clone was detected only once. V is TRBV19 and J is TRBJ2-7; 9 bases are a match to TRBD1. Germline trimming cut 3 bases from V and 3 bases from J; bases unmatched to any gene: 6. The CDR3 is made up of 15 amino acids. Germline CDR1 is LNHDA and CDR2 is SQIVND (reference sequence). The chain's CDR3 is CASSISQGQGYEQYF. The CDR3 region has the DNA TGTGCCAGTAGTATTTCGCAGGGACAGGGCTACGAGCAGTACTTC.

The rearrangement joins TRBV7-2 to TRBJ1-4; maybe TRBD1 (5 bases). This CDR3 spans 13 amino acids. V was pared by 3 bases and J by 7 bases, with 9 bases between. Germline CDR1 is SGHTA and CDR2 is FQGNSA. The CDR3 nucleotides are TGTGCCAGCAGCTTTACAGGCAGTGAAAAACTGTTTTTT. It yields the protein CASSFTGSEKLFF.

This sequence joins TRBV28 and TRBJ1-5; D remains ambiguous. This CDR3 comprises 14 residues. CDR1 is MDHEN and CDR2 is SYDVKM in the germline V gene. V gave up 10 bases and J gave up 0 bases, with 13 bases separating them. The CDR3 region is CAITGVYSNQPQHF. As DNA, the CDR3 is TGTGCCATAACGGGTGTTTATAGCAATCAGCCCCAGCATTTT.

This clone was observed a few times. The gene calls are TRBV5-4 and TRBJ2-7; no clear D. Germline V gives CDR1 SGHNT, CDR2 YYREEE (reference sequence). V dropped 4 bases and J dropped 0 bases, with 17 bases sitting between them. The CDR3 contains 16 residues. Written as DNA, the CDR3 is TGTGCCAGCAGCCCGACAAGCAGTTTCATCTCCTACGAGCAGTACTTC. This sequence encodes CASSPTSSFISYEQYF.

Remarks on this clone: At the DNA level, this CDR3 is encoded by other sequences in the same sample as well. The V call is TRBV9, the J call TRBJ1-2; 7 bases map to TRBD1. The CDR3 spans 14 residues. The ends lost 2 bases at V and 4 bases at J; junction bases unmatched: 5. CDR1 is SGDLS, CDR2 YYNGEE, per germline. CDR3 DNA: TGTGCCAGCAGCGTCGCAGGGGGGTCCTATGGCTACACCTTC. Its translation is CASSVAGGSYGYTF.

This clone was detected only a few times. The gene calls are TRBV6-6 and TRBJ2-3, with 7 bases aligning to TRBD2. In germline, CDR1 is MNHNY, CDR2 SVGAGI (reference sequence). The CDR3 has 16 amino acids. Unmatched junction bases numbered 12, after V lost 8 bases and J lost 1 base. CDR3 DNA: TGTGCCAGCTGGGGAGCGGGACGAGGGGGCACAGATACGCAGTATTTT. Protein: CASWGAGRGGTDTQYF.

The chain couples TRBV4-1 to TRBJ2-7; a possible D gene is TRBD1 (6 bases). CDR1 and CDR2 (germline): MGHRA, YSYEKL. The germline V and J ends were trimmed by 1 base and 3 bases, with 16 bases remaining between them. The CDR3 contains 16 residues. CDR3 region: CASSQGRGQKDYEQYF. The CDR3 DNA is TGCGCCAGCAGCCAAGGCAGGGGACAAAAAGACTACGAGCAGTACTTC.

The V gene is TRBV19, the J gene TRBJ2-7; possible D gene TRBD1, 6 bases. The CDR3 consists of 15 residues. Trimming removed 2 bases from V and 4 bases from J, with 15 bases in between. CDR1 is LNHDA, CDR2 SQIVND, per germline (reference sequence). The CDR3 sequence is CASSITSGTRYEQYF. CDR3 coding DNA: TGTGCCAGTAGTATAACATCCGGGACAAGATACGAGCAGTACTTC.

The sample holds a few counts of this clone. This chain links TRBV6-4 with TRBJ1-3; maybe TRBD1 (6 bases). The CDR3 length is 16 residues. CDR1 MRHNA and CDR2 SNTAGT come from the germline V gene. V lost 6 bases and J lost 0, with 15 bases in between. In nucleotides, the CDR3 is TGTGCCAGCAGACTACAACAGGGCAGCTCTGGAAACACCATATATTTT. This codes for CASRLQQGSSGNTIYF.

The rearrangement links TRBV15 to TRBJ1-2, with 7 bases fitting TRBD1. The CDR3 is made up of 15 amino acids. V lost 0 bases to trimming and J lost 4 bases; unmatched junction nucleotides: 5. Germline V CDR1 and CDR2: LNHNV, YYDKDF (reference sequence). The CDR3 here is CATSRDGDRAYGYTF. In nucleotides, the CDR3 is TGTGCCACCAGCAGAGATGGAGACAGGGCCTATGGCTACACCTTC.

This clone occurred once. This chain joins TRBV19 and TRBJ1-1; D possibly corresponds to TRBD1 (6 bases). V was shortened by 0 bases and J by 4 bases, with 12 bases between the two germline ends. This CDR3 has 15 amino acids. Looked up from germline, CDR1 is LNHDA and CDR2 is SQIVND (reference sequence). The CDR3 here is CASSIDRRGATEAFF. The CDR3 DNA is TGTGCCAGTAGTATAGATCGTCGGGGGGCCACTGAAGCTTTCTTT. The full variable domain, its missing parts supplied by reference TRBV19 and TRBJ1-1, is DGGITQSPKYLFRKEGQNVTLSCEQNLNHDAMYWYRQDPGQGLRLIYYSQIVNDFQKGDIAEGYSVSREKKESFPLTVTSAQKNPTAFYLCASSIDRRGATEAFFGQGTRLTVV.

The rearrangement links TRBV19 to TRBJ2-7, with D possibly TRBD1 on 6 matching bases. The germline gives CDR1 LNHDA, CDR2 SQIVND (reference sequence). The CDR3 is 15 residues long. Deletions cut 10 bases from V and 4 bases from J, with 23 bases between. As DNA, the CDR3 is TGTGCCACCCGTTTACCAATCGGGACAAGGTACGAGCAGTACTTC. Its translation is CATRLPIGTRYEQYF.

The chain uses TRBV21-1 and TRBJ2-2; the table's D call TRBD2 went unverified against the DNA. TRBV21-1 is labeled a pseudogene. The CDR3 consists of 18 residues. The CDR3 here is CASSKVPGGRGNTGELFF. CDR3 in DNA: TGTGCCAGCAGCAAAGTTCCGGGGGGCCGTGGTAACACCGGGGAGCTGTTTTTT.

The rearrangement uses TRBV5-4 and TRBJ1-5; D is possibly TRBD1 (6 bases). The CDR3 totals 16 residues. Germline CDR1 reads SGHNT; CDR2 reads YYREEE (reference sequence). Trimming pared 2 bases from V and 2 bases from J, leaving 14 bases between. CDR3 loop: CASSFGGGRGNQPQHF. The CDR3 DNA is TGTGCCAGCAGCTTCGGGGGCGGGAGGGGCAATCAGCCCCAGCATTTT. The whole variable domain, remainder taken from reference TRBV5-4 and TRBJ1-5, is ETGVTQSPTHLIKTRGQQVTLRCSSQSGHNTVSWYQQALGQGPQFIFQYYREEENGRGNFPPRFSGLQFPNYSSELNVNALELDDSALYLCASSFGGGRGNQPQHFGDGTRLSIL.

The table lists this clone with a few counts. The J gene is TRBJ2-2, the V gene TRBV15; 10 nucleotides agree with TRBD2. The CDR3 totals 16 residues. The V and J ends lost 9 bases and 6 bases, in that order; junction bases with no gene match: 13. Per the germline V gene, CDR1 is LNHNV and CDR2 is YYDKDF (reference sequence). The CDR3 sequence: CATASGSIFPPGELFF. DNA for the CDR3: TGTGCCACGGCTAGCGGGAGTATTTTCCCCCCCGGGGAGCTGTTTTTT.

The rearrangement links TRBV18 to TRBJ2-1, with D perhaps matching TRBD2 (5 bases). Germline CDR1 reads KGHSH; CDR2 reads LQKENI. CDR3 length: 15 amino acids. The germline V and J ends were trimmed by 6 bases and 4 bases, with 16 bases remaining between them. The CDR3 region has the DNA TGTGCCAGCTCCCGTCTACAAGGACTTTACAATGAGCAGTTCTTC. Amino acids: CASSRLQGLYNEQFF.

This chain links TRBV10-3 with TRBJ1-5, with D perhaps matching TRBD1 (6 bases). Germline CDR1 is ENHRY and CDR2 is SYGVKD. The CDR3 has 14 residues. The V end was cut by 7 bases, the J end by 3 bases, with 13 bases between. The CDR3 bases are TGTGCCATCAACAGGGAAGGTCCCAATCAGCCCCAGCATTTT. Translating it yields CAINREGPNQPQHF.

This clone appeared a few times. This rearrangement joins TRBV29-1 to TRBJ2-7; D is perhaps TRBD2 (6 bases). The CDR3 contains 12 residues. The V and J ends lost 4 bases and 1 base respectively, with 8 bases between them. The germline gives CDR1 SQVTM, CDR2 ANQGSEA. The CDR3 bases are TGCAGCGTTGTGGGACTTTCCTACGAGCAGTACTTC. It translates to CSVVGLSYEQYF.

The chain is built from TRBV19 and TRBJ2-5; the match to TRBD1 covers 8 bases. Per the germline V gene, CDR1 is LNHDA and CDR2 is SQIVND (reference sequence). The V segment lost 11 bases and the J segment 4 bases; nucleotides outside the gene matches: 9. The CDR3 has 13 amino acids. This chain's CDR3 is CAVGQGGPETQYF. Here the CDR3 DNA reads TGTGCCGTTGGACAGGGAGGTCCAGAGACCCAGTACTTC.

The chain's CDR3 is CASSERGGIYEQYF. The CDR3 DNA is TGTGCCAGCAGTGAACGAGGGGGAATATACGAGCAGTACTTC. V gene TRBV2 combines with J gene TRBJ2-7, with D possibly TRBD1 on 6 matching bases. The CDR3 is made up of 14 amino acids. Between the trimmed V and J ends, which lost 2 bases and 4 bases, there was a span of 12 bases. Germline CDR1 is SNHLY and CDR2 is FYNNEI. Based on the CDR3 plus reference TRBV2 and TRBJ2-7, the full variable domain is EPEVTQTPSHQVTQMGQEVILRCVPISNHLYFYWYRQILGQKVEFLVSFYNNEISEKSEIFDDQFSVERPDGSNFTLKIRSTKLEDSAMYFCASSERGGIYEQYFGPGTRLTVT.

A few counts support this clone. The chain links TRBV19 to TRBJ2-1; D unresolved. The CDR3 totals 12 residues. Trimming left V 6 bases short and J 0 bases short, with 3 bases between. The germline CDR1 and CDR2 sequences are LNHDA and SQIVND (reference sequence). CDR3 bases: TGTGCCAGTAGCGGCTCCTACAATGAGCAGTTCTTC. Residues: CASSGSYNEQFF.